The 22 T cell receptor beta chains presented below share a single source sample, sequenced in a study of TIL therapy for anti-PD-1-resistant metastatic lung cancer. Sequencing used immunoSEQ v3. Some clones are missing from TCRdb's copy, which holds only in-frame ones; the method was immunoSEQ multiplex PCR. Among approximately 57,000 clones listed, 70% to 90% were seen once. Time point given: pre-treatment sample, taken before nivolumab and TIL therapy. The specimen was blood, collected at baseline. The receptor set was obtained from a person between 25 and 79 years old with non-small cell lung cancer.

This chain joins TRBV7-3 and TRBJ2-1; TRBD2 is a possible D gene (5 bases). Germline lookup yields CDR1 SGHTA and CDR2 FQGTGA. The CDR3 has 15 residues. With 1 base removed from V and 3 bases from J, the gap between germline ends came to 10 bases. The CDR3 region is CASSLNAGLYNEQFF. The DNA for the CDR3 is TGTGCCAGCAGCTTAAACGCGGGTCTCTACAATGAGCAGTTCTTC.

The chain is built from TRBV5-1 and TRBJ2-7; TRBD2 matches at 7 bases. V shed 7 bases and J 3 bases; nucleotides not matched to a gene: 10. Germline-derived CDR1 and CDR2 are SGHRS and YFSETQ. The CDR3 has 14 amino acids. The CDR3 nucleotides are TGCGCCAGCGCCTTGGGACTAAACATCTACGAGCAGTACTTC. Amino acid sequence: CASALGLNIYEQYF.

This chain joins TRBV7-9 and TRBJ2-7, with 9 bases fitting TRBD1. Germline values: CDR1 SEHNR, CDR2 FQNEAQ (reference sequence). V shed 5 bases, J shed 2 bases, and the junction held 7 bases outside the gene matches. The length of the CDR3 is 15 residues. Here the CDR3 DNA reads TGTGCCAGCAGCACCCCCGGGACAGGGACCTACGAGCAGTACTTC. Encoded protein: CASSTPGTGTYEQYF. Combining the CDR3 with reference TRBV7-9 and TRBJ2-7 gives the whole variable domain DTGVSQNPRHKITKRGQNVTFRCDPISEHNRLYWYRQTLGQGPEFLTYFQNEAQLEKSRLLSDRFSAERPKGSFSTLEIQRTEQGDSAMYLCASSTPGTGTYEQYFGPGTRLTVT.

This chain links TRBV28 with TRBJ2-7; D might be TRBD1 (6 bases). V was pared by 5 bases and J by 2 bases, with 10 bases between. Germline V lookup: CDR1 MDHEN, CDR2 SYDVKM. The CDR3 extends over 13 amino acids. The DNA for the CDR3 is TGTGCCAGCAGTAGGGACATCCCCTACGAGCAGTACTTC. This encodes CASSRDIPYEQYF.

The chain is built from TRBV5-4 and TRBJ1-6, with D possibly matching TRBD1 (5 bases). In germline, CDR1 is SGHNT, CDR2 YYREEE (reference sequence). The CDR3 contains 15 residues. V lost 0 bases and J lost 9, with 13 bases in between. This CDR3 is CASSLDGARRSPLHF. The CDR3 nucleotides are TGTGCCAGCAGCTTGGATGGGGCAAGGCGTTCACCCCTCCACTTT.

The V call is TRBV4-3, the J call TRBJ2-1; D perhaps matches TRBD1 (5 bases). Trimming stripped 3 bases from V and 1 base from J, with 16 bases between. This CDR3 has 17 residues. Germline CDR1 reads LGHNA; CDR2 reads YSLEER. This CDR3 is CASSHTTVPISYNEQFF. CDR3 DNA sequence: TGCGCCAGCAGCCATACGACAGTCCCTATATCCTACAATGAGCAGTTCTTC.

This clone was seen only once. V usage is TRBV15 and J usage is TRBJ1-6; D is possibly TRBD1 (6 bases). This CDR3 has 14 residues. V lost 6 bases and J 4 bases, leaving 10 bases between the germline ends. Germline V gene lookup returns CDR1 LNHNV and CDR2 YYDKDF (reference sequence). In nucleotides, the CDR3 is TGTGCCACCAGGGGTAGGGGGTATAATTCACCCCTCCACTTT. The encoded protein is CATRGRGYNSPLHF.

CDR3: CASSLGPLMNTEAFF. As DNA, the CDR3 is TGTGCCAGCAGCTTGGGCCCCCTCATGAACACTGAAGCTTTCTTT. The gene calls are TRBV5-4 and TRBJ1-1; D not certain. V lost 0 bases and J lost 0, with 9 bases in between. Germline V lookup: CDR1 SGHNT, CDR2 YYREEE (reference sequence). CDR3 length: 15 residues.

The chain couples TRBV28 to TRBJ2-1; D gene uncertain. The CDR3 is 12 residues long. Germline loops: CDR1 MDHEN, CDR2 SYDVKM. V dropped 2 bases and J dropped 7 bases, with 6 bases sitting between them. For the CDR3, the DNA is TGTGCCAGCAGTTTACAAGGGAATGAGCAGTTCTTC. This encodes CASSLQGNEQFF.

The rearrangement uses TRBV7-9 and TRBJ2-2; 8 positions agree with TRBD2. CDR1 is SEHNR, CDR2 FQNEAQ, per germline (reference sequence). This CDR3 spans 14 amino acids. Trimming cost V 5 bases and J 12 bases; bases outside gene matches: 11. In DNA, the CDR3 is TGTGCCAGCAGCGTCGGGGGGGGCCTAATGAAGCTGTTTTTT. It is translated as CASSVGGGLMKLFF.

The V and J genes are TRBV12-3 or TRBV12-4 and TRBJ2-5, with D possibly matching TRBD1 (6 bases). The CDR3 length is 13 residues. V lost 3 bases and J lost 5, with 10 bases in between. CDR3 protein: CASSFWGQETQYF. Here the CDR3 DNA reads TGTGCCAGCAGTTTCTGGGGGCAGGAGACCCAGTACTTC.

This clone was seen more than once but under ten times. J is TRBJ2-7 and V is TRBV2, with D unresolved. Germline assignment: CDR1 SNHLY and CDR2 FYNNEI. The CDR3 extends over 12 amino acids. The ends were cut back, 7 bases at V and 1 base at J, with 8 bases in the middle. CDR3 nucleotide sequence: TGTGCCAGCAAGACAATTTCCTACGAGCAGTACTTC. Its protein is CASKTISYEQYF.

In nucleotides, the CDR3 is TGCGCCAGCAGCTTCTATACACAAGAGACCCAGTACTTC. Amino acids: CASSFYTQETQYF. The chain couples TRBV5-1 to TRBJ2-5, with D unresolved. V was trimmed by 2 bases and J by 2 bases, leaving 7 bases between them. The CDR3 spans 13 residues. The V gene's germline CDR1 is SGHRS and CDR2 YFSETQ.

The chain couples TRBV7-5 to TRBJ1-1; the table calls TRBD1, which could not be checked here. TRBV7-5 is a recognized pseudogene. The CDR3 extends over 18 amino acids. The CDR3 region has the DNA TGTGCCAGAAGCTTAGGGAGGGGACAGGCGGACCTGAACACTGAAGCTTTCTTT. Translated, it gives CARSLGRGQADLNTEAFF.

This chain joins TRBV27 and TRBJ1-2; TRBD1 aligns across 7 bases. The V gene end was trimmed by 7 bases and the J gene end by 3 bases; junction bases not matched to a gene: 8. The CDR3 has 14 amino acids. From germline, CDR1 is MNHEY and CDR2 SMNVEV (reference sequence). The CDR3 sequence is CASKITGDYYGYTF. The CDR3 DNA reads TGTGCCAGCAAGATTACAGGGGATTACTATGGCTACACCTTC.

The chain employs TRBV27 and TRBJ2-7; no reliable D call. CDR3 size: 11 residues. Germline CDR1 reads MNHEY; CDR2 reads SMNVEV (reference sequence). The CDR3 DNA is TGTACTTCGAGCAGCTTCTACGAGCAGTACTTC. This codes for CTSSSFYEQYF.

The CDR3 nucleotides read TGTGCCAGCTCACCGAAGGCAGCGAACACCGGGGAGCTGTTTTTT. This gives the protein CASSPKAANTGELFF. This sequence joins TRBV18 and TRBJ2-2; D call uncertain. The V gene's germline CDR1 is KGHSH and CDR2 LQKENI. The V and J ends lost 3 bases and 0 bases respectively, with 8 bases between them. The CDR3 covers 15 residues.

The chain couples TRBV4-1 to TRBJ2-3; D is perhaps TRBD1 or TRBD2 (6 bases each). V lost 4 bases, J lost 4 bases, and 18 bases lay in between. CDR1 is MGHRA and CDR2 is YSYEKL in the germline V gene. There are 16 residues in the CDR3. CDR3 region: CASSPWGTGTSDTQYF. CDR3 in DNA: TGCGCCAGCAGCCCCTGGGGGACTGGGACATCAGATACGCAGTATTTT.

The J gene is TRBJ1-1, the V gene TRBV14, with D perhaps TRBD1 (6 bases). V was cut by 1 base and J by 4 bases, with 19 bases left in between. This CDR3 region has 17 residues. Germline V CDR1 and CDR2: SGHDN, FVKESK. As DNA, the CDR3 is TGTGCCAGCAGCCAAGTGGAGTCAGGGGCAATTGGCACTGAAGCTTTCTTT. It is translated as CASSQVESGAIGTEAFF.

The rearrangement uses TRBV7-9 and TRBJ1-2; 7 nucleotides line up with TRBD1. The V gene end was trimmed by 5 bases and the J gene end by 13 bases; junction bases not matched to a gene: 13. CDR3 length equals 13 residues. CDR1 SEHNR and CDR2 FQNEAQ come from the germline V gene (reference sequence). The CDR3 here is CASSPGGSGTITF. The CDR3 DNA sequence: TGTGCCAGCAGCCCAGGGGGATCCGGGACAATCACCTTC.

The DNA for the CDR3 is TGTGCCAGCAGGCGGGACAGGGGGCCCAATCAGCCCCAGCATTTT. This encodes CASRRDRGPNQPQHF. V and J are TRBV27 and TRBJ1-5, with TRBD1 identical over 12 bases. CDR1 and CDR2 from the germline V gene are MNHEY and SMNVEV (reference sequence). This CDR3 contains 15 residues. Trimming removed 6 bases from V and 3 bases from J; junction bases left unmatched: 3.

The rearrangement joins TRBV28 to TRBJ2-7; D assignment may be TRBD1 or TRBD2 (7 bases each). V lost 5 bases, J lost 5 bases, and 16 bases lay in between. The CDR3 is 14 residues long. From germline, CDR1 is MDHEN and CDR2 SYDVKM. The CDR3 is CASSRLTGRDEQYF. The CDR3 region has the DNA TGTGCCAGCAGTCGATTGACAGGGAGGGACGAGCAGTACTTC.